Presented here are 8 T cell receptor beta chains from one specimen sequenced in a study of cytomegalovirus exposure and HLA in healthy donors. Both 60 Vbeta primers and 13 Jbeta primers went into the PCR. The protocol was immunoSEQ multiplex PCR, while the TCRdb copy is restricted to in-frame clones and leaves out a portion. The sample shows about 240,000 clones, 82% of them seen only once. The sample was PBMCs. The receptors here all came from a woman between 35 and 50 years old in good health and CMV-seropositive.

CDR3 loop: CASSHMNQPQHF. The CDR3 region has the DNA TGTGCCAGCAGCCACATGAATCAGCCCCAGCATTTT. The chain is built from TRBV6-5 and TRBJ1-5, with D hard to call. Germline assignment: CDR1 MNHEY and CDR2 SVGAGI. Trimming took off 6 bases at V and 4 bases at J, with 7 bases between the two ends. CDR3 length equals 12 residues.

The chain recombines TRBV7-2 with TRBJ2-3; the match to TRBD2 covers 9 bases. CDR3 size: 17 residues. V lost 4 bases to trimming and J lost 7 bases; unmatched junction nucleotides: 15. CDR1 and CDR2 (germline): SGHTA, FQGNSA. CDR3 region: CASSSGFSSGGGYTQYF. For the CDR3, the DNA is TGTGCCAGCAGCTCAGGGTTCAGTAGCGGGGGCGGATATACGCAGTATTTT.

The J gene is TRBJ2-2, the V gene TRBV5-1; possible D gene TRBD1, 5 bases. Per the germline V gene, CDR1 is SGHRS and CDR2 is YFSETQ. The CDR3 runs 17 residues. V lost 3 bases, J lost 0 bases, and 15 bases lay in between. The CDR3, as DNA: TGCGCCAGCAGCTATGCACCAGGGTTATCGAACACCGGGGAGCTGTTTTTT. This sequence encodes CASSYAPGLSNTGELFF.

The genes are TRBV9 and TRBJ1-1, with 7 positions matching TRBD1. CDR3 size: 16 residues. With V trimmed by 4 bases and J by 0 bases, 9 bases remained unmatched. The V gene's germline CDR1 is SGDLS and CDR2 YYNGEE. The CDR3: CASSPQQGFMNTEAFF. CDR3 nucleotides: TGTGCCAGCAGCCCTCAACAGGGGTTCATGAACACTGAAGCTTTCTTT.

This clone was seen a handful of times. The J gene is TRBJ1-2, the V gene TRBV7-2; weak D call: TRBD1 (5 bases). This CDR3 spans 14 amino acids. Germline V gene sequence: CDR1 SGHTA, CDR2 FQGNSA. Trimming removed 5 bases at V and 0 bases at J, with 10 bases between. CDR3 in amino acids: CASSRGGSNYGYTF. DNA of the CDR3: TGTGCCAGCAGCCGGGGGGGATCTAACTATGGCTACACCTTC.

Of note for this clone: The junction and the germline gene differ at one end; a read error may be behind it. The chain has TRBV7-9 and TRBJ2-1, with D perhaps TRBD1 (5 bases). The CDR3 has 11 amino acids. The V gene's germline CDR1 is SEHNR and CDR2 FQNEAQ (reference sequence). The CDR3 DNA is TGTTCCAGCAGCTTAGGACAACTTCAGTTCTTC. Its protein is CSSSLGQLQFF. The whole variable domain, remainder taken from reference TRBV7-9 and TRBJ2-1, is DTGVSQNPRHKITKRGQNVTFRCDPISEHNRLYWYRQTLGQGPEFLTYFQNEAQLEKSRLLSDRFSAERPKGSFSTLEIQRTEQGDSAMYLCSSSLGQLQFFGPGTRLTVL.

The chain employs TRBV5-1 and TRBJ1-5; 7 positions agree with TRBD1. This CDR3 contains 14 residues. Germline V gives CDR1 SGHRS, CDR2 YFSETQ. The V segment lost 5 bases and the J segment 2 bases; nucleotides outside the gene matches: 4. DNA of the CDR3: TGCGCCAGCAGAATGGGGACAGGCAATCAGCCCCAGCATTTT. It encodes CASRMGTGNQPQHF.

Here the CDR3 reads CASRPGRGGPGITEAFF. The CDR3 DNA reads as TGTGCCAGCAGACCGGGCAGAGGGGGACCAGGGATCACTGAAGCTTTCTTT. V usage is TRBV27 and J usage is TRBJ1-1; possibly TRBD1 for D (6 bases). Germline CDR1 MNHEY, CDR2 SMNVEV (reference sequence). V shed 6 bases and J shed 4 bases, with 24 bases lying between them. The CDR3 sequence is 17 residues long.